The 6 T cell receptor beta chains given below trace back to one sample, sequenced in a study of CD8 T cell repertoires and HIV-1 epitope variants. TCRdb's copy holds only in-frame clones and misses some; the assay was immunoSEQ multiplex PCR. The sample contains 80,000 to 95,000 clones, 70% to 75% of which appear only once. The sequenced sample consisted of uncultured baseline CD8+ T cells from peripheral blood mononuclear cells (PBMCs). The source is a male donor with HIV.

The genes are TRBV6-5 and TRBJ1-3; possibly TRBD1 for D (5 bases). Per the germline V gene, CDR1 is MNHEY and CDR2 is SVGAGI. Trimming shortened V by 6 bases and J by 2 bases, and 14 bases separated the two germline ends. This CDR3 spans 15 amino acids. CDR3 sequence (DNA): TGTGCCAGCAGCTCCACAATGGGGGCTGGAAACACCATATATTTT. As protein: CASSSTMGAGNTIYF.

The rearrangement links TRBV6-5 to TRBJ1-1, with 11 bases that match TRBD1. With V trimmed by 6 bases and J by 5 bases, 8 bases remained unmatched. Germline V gene sequence: CDR1 MNHEY, CDR2 SVGAGI. This CDR3 region has 15 residues. CDR3 sequence: CASRLGQGVGTEAFF. CDR3 nucleotide sequence: TGTGCCAGCAGGTTGGGACAGGGGGTTGGTACTGAAGCTTTCTTT.

The gene calls are TRBV5-6 and TRBJ2-5, with D perhaps given as TRBD1 or TRBD2 (5 bases each). Germline assignment: CDR1 SGHDT and CDR2 YYEEEE. The CDR3 contains 15 residues. The ends were cut back, 0 bases at V and 2 bases at J, with 11 bases in the middle. The CDR3 is CASSLEVGEQETQYF. As DNA, the CDR3 is TGTGCCAGCAGCTTGGAAGTGGGGGAGCAAGAGACCCAGTACTTC.

The genes are TRBV30 and TRBJ2-7; D not certain. Germline loops: CDR1 GTSNPN, CDR2 SVGIG (reference sequence). V lost 2 bases and J 7 bases, leaving 15 bases between the germline ends. The CDR3 runs to 13 residues. The CDR3 reads CAWSPTDRREQYF. The CDR3 DNA follows: TGTGCCTGGAGTCCGACGGACCGGCGTGAGCAGTACTTC.

The gene calls are TRBV28 and TRBJ2-7; TRBD1 aligns across 8 bases. The CDR3 has 15 residues. The germline CDR1 and CDR2 sequences are MDHEN and SYDVKM. Trimming took 5 bases from V and 0 from J; bases not matched to a gene: 6. The CDR3 is CASSPDRGASYEQYF. CDR3 nucleotide sequence: TGTGCCAGCAGTCCAGACAGGGGCGCCTCCTACGAGCAGTACTTC.

The V and J genes are TRBV27 and TRBJ2-5; 7 nucleotides agree with TRBD2. This CDR3 is 14 amino acids long. In germline, CDR1 is MNHEY, CDR2 SMNVEV (reference sequence). V was clipped by 2 bases and J by 2 bases; unmatched bases: 2. The CDR3 is CASSLVGGQETQYF. The DNA for the CDR3 is TGTGCCAGCAGTTTAGTGGGGGGGCAAGAGACCCAGTACTTC.